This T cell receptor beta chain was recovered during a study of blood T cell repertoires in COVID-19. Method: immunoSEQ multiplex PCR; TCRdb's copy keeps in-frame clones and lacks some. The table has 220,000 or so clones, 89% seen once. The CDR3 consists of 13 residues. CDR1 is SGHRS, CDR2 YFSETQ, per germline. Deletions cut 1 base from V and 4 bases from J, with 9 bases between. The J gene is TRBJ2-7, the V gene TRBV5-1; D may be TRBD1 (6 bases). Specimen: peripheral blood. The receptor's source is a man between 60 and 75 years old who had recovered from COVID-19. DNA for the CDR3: TGCGCCAGCAGCTTGAACAGGGAATACGAGCAGTACTTC. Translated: CASSLNREYEQYF. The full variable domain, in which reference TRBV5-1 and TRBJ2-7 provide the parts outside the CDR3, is KAGVTQTPRYLIKTRGQQVTLSCSPISGHRSVSWYQQTPGQGLQFLFEYFSETQRNKGNFPGRFSGRQFSNSRSEMNVSTLELGDSALYLCASSLNREYEQYFGPGTRLTVT.